This TCR beta chain was identified during a study of shared clonotypes between healthy human individuals. The table came from immunoSEQ multiplex PCR; TCRdb's copy has only in-frame clones and leaves some out. This repertoire shows around 2,100,000 clones, about 95% found once; its top ten account for around 1%. This clone showed up just once. Trimming stripped 0 bases from V and 0 bases from J, with 15 bases between. This CDR3 has 17 residues. The germline gives CDR1 KGHSY, CDR2 FQNENV. Naive CD8 cells comprised CD45RO-negative, CCR7-positively selected cells, excluding terminally differentiated effector memory CD45RA+ cells.

The J gene is TRBJ2-7, the V gene TRBV16, with a possible D match to TRBD1 (5 bases). Material for sequencing was naive CD8+ T cells sorted from blood. This sequence originates from a man younger than 35 in good health. CDR3: CASSQSPGQHPSYEQYF. The CDR3 nucleotides read TGTGCCAGCAGCCAATCTCCAGGGCAACACCCCTCCTACGAGCAGTACTTC.